The clone carrying this T cell receptor beta chain was counted between two and nine times. Its antigen remains unidentified. The entry originates in a study of T cells after yellow fever vaccination. Overall study: For low cell numbers, libraries were made with SMART-Seq v4 Ultra Low Input. Study-level results: The booster response re-showed most primary clones: 95% to 96% CD4, around 90% CD8. Although most clonotypes did not, a small share appeared in both CD4 and CD8 compartments.

Production of TCR cDNA was by 5'RACE template switching, which also added a universal primer site and UMIs. TCRdb ran MiXCR on the 5' RACE reads and lists one entry per CDR3 protein. The sample contains some 350,000 distinct CDR3 sequences, 8.7% of which appear only once. V lost 11 bases and J lost 2, with 16 bases in between. CDR1 and CDR2 from the germline V gene are SNHLY and FYNNEI. The length of the CDR3 is 13 residues. The sequence was obtained from a young man who received the YFV17D yellow fever vaccine. J is TRBJ2-7 and V is TRBV2; D tentatively reads TRBD1 or TRBD2 (5 bases each). Sequenced here: PBMCs, sampled on the day of the first yellow fever vaccination. The CDR3 nucleotides are TGTGCCGGGTGGATTCAGGGACCCTACGAGCAGTACGTC. Translation gives CAGWIQGPYEQYV.